The T cell receptor (beta chain) under discussion was sequenced for a study of cytomegalovirus exposure and HLA in healthy donors (TCRdb year 2017). With respect to the entire study: An earlier analysis of approximately 640 of the donors reported approximately 300 Gb of sequence data and 120 million or so unique TCR beta sequences from approximately 180 million T cells. In a later genetic analysis, genome-wide SNP genotypes for about three fifths of the roughly 670 donors were used, and that subset was treated as a discovery cohort. Of the approximately 400 genotyped donors, about 80% fell in the genetic ancestry cluster associated with self-reported Caucasian donors. All discovery cohort repertoires had been generated on a single sequencing platform. Five DR-DQ haplotypes were treated as single units for association and clustering because of strong linkage in the cohort. Rather than using new phenotypic data, the later analysis identified candidate immune exposures from TCR beta sequences and from how often those sequences occurred across donors. An earlier analysis of a few hundred of the donors applied high-throughput TCR beta sequencing to assess whether each TCR beta V gene segment acted as functional or pseudogenic. Typing coverage varied by locus: roughly 629-630 donors for A, B, C, DRB1 and DQB1; around 560 for DQA1; around 610 for DPA1; under 490 for DPB1. Class I and class II HLA loci were covered by the typing at four-digit resolution. The aim of the study was to test whether cataloging public T cell receptors could identify signatures of past pathogen exposure. A later analysis re-examined previously published TCR beta repertoires from about 700 donors and added high-resolution HLA genotyping to investigate patterns of TCR occurrence. Roughly 300 gigabases of sequencing data and approximately 92 million unique TCR sequences made up an early release that covered under 750 HLA-typed donors. To predict cytomegalovirus infection status, the study combined high-throughput TCR immunosequencing, statistical association of individual TCRs with disease status, and machine learning. Among over 350 genotyped donors of the cohort, an average of approximately 240,000 unique TCR beta nucleotide sequences were sequenced per donor, roughly 20% of them non-productive. Using immunosequencing, the study profiled T cell repertoires from roughly 650 subjects and related those repertoires to cytomegalovirus serostatus. Donor age, sex, ethnicity and CMV serostatus were compiled alongside the repertoire data. Besides the first cohort of around 700 subjects, a separate validation cohort made up of about 120 different subjects was used.

Libraries were made using the immunoSEQ multiplex PCR assay. A mixture of 60 forward primers for TCR Vbeta segments and 13 reverse primers for TCR Jbeta segments was used in the multiplex PCR. A multiplex PCR assay on genomic DNA amplified the CDR3 region of rearranged TCR beta genes. Amplified TCR beta libraries were sequenced as 87-base-pair reads on the Illumina HiSeq System. The original methods were these. A later analysis counted about 80 million unique TCR beta chains across the 550 to 800 repertoires, and 9 million to 14 million of these chains were shared by at least two donors. Raw reads were error-corrected and collapsed into unique sequences by a nearest-neighbor algorithm in which closely related sequences were merged to remove PCR and sequencing errors. CDR3 sequences were aligned to IMGT reference sequences to assign V, D and J gene segments. For a sequence to be retained, a match of at least six nucleotides was required to both a V gene segment and a J gene segment. A rearrangement counted as productive if the CDR3 had no stop codons and remained in frame with V and J, and every other rearrangement counted as non-productive. Following IMGT convention, CDR3 was defined as the stretch from the second conserved V-encoded cysteine to the conserved J-encoded phenylalanine. In an earlier analysis of around 570 of the donors, sequences lacking an unambiguous match to a single V gene segment were excluded. In an earlier analysis of around 590 of the donors, a V segment was called functional when productive rearrangements were above 56.7%, and segregating when the standard deviation between donors exceeded 5%. A statistical classification framework was developed to diagnose cytomegalovirus status using the catalog of TCR beta chain sequences. In a later analysis, TCR nucleotide sequences were compared against IMGT/GENE-DB human TR gene sequences so that V and J genes could be assigned. Using the TCRdist pipeline, a later analysis assigned CDR3 sequences along with most-parsimonious VDJ recombination scenarios. In a later analysis, each TCR beta chain was defined by its CDR3 amino acid sequence together with its V-gene family, and reads without a unique V-gene family were excluded. In a later analysis, some 600 highly shared, low-generation-probability nucleotide sequences were removed to address suspected cross-contamination and a sequencing artifact. A later analysis calculated a clonal expansion index for each public chain from normalized within-repertoire ranks of inferred template counts. A later analysis computed generation probabilities with a VDJ recombination model fitted to out-of-frame rearrangements, and checked the results against IGoR. In a later analysis, TCR-TCR, TCR-HLA and TCR-CMV co-occurrence was scored with hypergeometric tests, and a repertoire-size bias correction was applied to TCR pairs. False discovery rates were estimated in a later analysis by permuting HLA or CMV assignments 20 times. In a later analysis, co-occurring TCRs were grouped with DBSCAN, and TCRdist sequence similarity was added when clustering was performed within HLA-allele-positive subsets. Repertoires with fewer than 30,000 or more than 120,000 public chains, plus five repertoires with anomalous nucleotide sharing, were excluded from co-occurrence clustering. In TCRdb, the immuneACCESS table is reduced to in-frame sequences with V and J assigned. These tables do not hold every clone; where another copy was compared, an unresolved V gene accounts for under half, and the others remain unexplained. V and J calls and clone size come straight from that table; D and trimming were deduced from the DNA. This sample holds 60,000 to 70,000 clones; around 77% were observed only once. Around 4% of the sample is in the top ten clones.

On this clone: Its antigen is still unknown. No base qualities exist here, and no much larger clone lies one base off it.

In total, fewer than 750 healthy bone marrow donors made up the cohort. Cohort members were all nominally healthy when sampled, although unrecorded immune exposures were likely present. The donor was CMV seronegative and belonged to the group of more than 300 seronegative cohort members. A peripheral blood sample was provided by each donor, and peripheral blood mononuclear cells were used for TCR beta sequencing. The Qiagen DNeasy Blood Extraction Kit was used to extract genomic DNA from the blood cell samples. What the research found in general, with its limitations: In vitro tests confirmed that three of the cytomegalovirus-associated TCR beta chains recognize cytomegalovirus antigens. Most CMV-associated TCR beta chains appeared to be HLA-restricted in a later analysis, and the HLA associations seemed to be driven largely by CMV exposure. The only immune exposure information available for the cohort was CMV serostatus. When HLA alleles, especially DR and DQ, strongly co-occurred, attributing TCR associations to individual alleles was difficult. A later analysis associated 17,000 or so TCR beta sequences with specific HLA alleles at a false discovery rate of 0.05. According to a later genetic analysis, donors in an Asian-associated ancestry cluster had fewer N-insertions in productive TCRs than the approximately 670-donor mean. Across donors, most TCR sequences were observed very rarely, whereas some public TCRs were present in many individuals. The study gave a list of under 200 TCR beta chains associated with cytomegalovirus. Because some donors lacked HLA typing at each locus, the association tests relied only on the typed subset. About 17 rarely observed V segments, including chromosome 9 orphons, were excluded from the earlier analysis of about 610 of the donors because counts were too low. A further reported finding was that TCR beta sequences accurately predicted the HLA-A and HLA-B alleles for most subjects in the first cohort. A later analysis found that TCR association rates varied across HLA loci, with DRB1 alleles showing the most associated TCRs and HLA-C alleles the fewest. In an earlier analysis of some 640 of the donors, most TCR beta V segments were observed in productive rearrangements about 90% or about 30% of the time, broadly matching IMGT annotations. In a later analysis, HLA-associated TCR beta chains were found to be more clonally expanded and to have lower generation probabilities than equally common non-associated chains. V-gene and J-gene trimming of TCR beta chains was associated with a missense DCLRE1C variant in a later genetic analysis, and the association was replicated in an independent cohort. A later analysis reported that several top co-occurrence clusters appeared linked to parvovirus B19, influenza, CMV and Epstein-Barr virus. In both the original and validation cohorts, the classifier was reported to diagnose cytomegalovirus status with high specificity and sensitivity. The authors suggested that the approach could potentially be extended to other disease states and immunological phenotypes. Only TCR beta chains were sequenced in this cohort, and the absence of alpha or paired-chain data limited detectable features. A cluster of highly shared sequence variants was judged likely to represent a technical artifact of the sequencing pipeline. Linkage disequilibrium might explain the correlated functional status among segregating V segments, but an unknown experimental factor could not be excluded. Roughly uniform sequencing depth across donors was assumed in presence/absence analyses, although this assumption may not hold.

The sample consisted of PBMCs. This TCR was sampled from a woman in her 30s in good health and CMV-seronegative.

This receptor carries the CDR3 CATSNLNTEAFF. The DNA reads as follows: TGTGCCACCAGCAACTTGAACACTGAAGCTTTCTTT. The V and J segments used are TRBV15 and TRBJ1-1, with no confidently assigned D gene. Between the V and J ends, shortened by 4 bases and 0 bases respectively, the junction contains 3 bases. The germline V gene (reference sequence) specifies LNHNV as CDR1 and YYDKDF as CDR2. The CDR3 has 12 amino acids, counting the end cysteine and phenylalanine. The entry retains the CDR3 DNA only, 36 bases that are in frame from base 1. The full variable domain, completed from the reference TRBV15 and TRBJ1-1 proteins outside the CDR3, reads DAMVIQNPRYQVTQFGKPVTLSCSQTLNHNVMYWYQQKSSQAPKLLFHYYDKDFNNEADTPDNFQSRRPNTSFCFLDIRSPGLGDTAMYLCATSNLNTEAFFGQGTRLTVV.